One and the same sample provided the 18 T cell receptor beta chains below, sequenced in a study of cytomegalovirus exposure and HLA in healthy donors. Primers for the PCR totalled 60 Vbeta and 13 Jbeta. Assay used: immunoSEQ multiplex PCR; TCRdb lists only in-frame clones, some missing. The data contain about 190,000 clones, 83% of them singletons. Input material: PBMCs. All receptors come from a man aged 50 to 60 in good health and CMV-seronegative.

The CDR3 DNA reads as TGTGCCAGCAGCCCACGGACAGGGGGGAACACCGGGGAGCTGTTTTTT. Translation: CASSPRTGGNTGELFF. The chain combines TRBV9 with TRBJ2-2; 10 nucleotides line up with TRBD1. The CDR3 has 16 amino acids. V shed 4 bases, J shed 1 base, and the junction held 4 bases outside the gene matches. Germline values: CDR1 SGDLS, CDR2 YYNGEE.

The CDR3 coding sequence is TGTGCCATCAGTGGGGGACAGGGAGAAGCAGATACGCAGTATTTT. Translated, it gives CAISGGQGEADTQYF. The V and J genes are TRBV10-3 and TRBJ2-3; 9 bases fit TRBD1. After removal of 4 bases from V and 4 bases from J, the junction contained 6 bases not matched to a gene. CDR1 ENHRY and CDR2 SYGVKD come from the germline V gene. The CDR3 is 15 residues long.

As regards this clone: This CDR3 is also generated by other DNA sequences in the sample. CDR3: CASSSQGYEQYF. CDR3 coding DNA: TGTGCCAGCAGCTCACAGGGCTACGAGCAGTACTTC. The chain recombines TRBV7-9 with TRBJ2-7, with D possibly being TRBD1 (6 bases). CDR1 and CDR2 from the germline V gene are SEHNR and FQNEAQ (reference sequence). V shed 4 bases and J shed 3 bases, with 7 bases lying between them. This CDR3 is 12 amino acids long.

In its sample, this clone was seen once. The rearrangement joins TRBV18 to TRBJ2-1, with D maybe TRBD2 (6 bases). The CDR3 length is 15 residues. Germline-derived CDR1 and CDR2 are KGHSH and LQKENI. Trimming pared 1 base from V and 6 bases from J, leaving 13 bases between. The CDR3 DNA reads as TGTGCCAGCTCACCACAGCGGGCGCTATCCAATGAGCAGTTCTTC. Translation: CASSPQRALSNEQFF. Drawing the rest from reference TRBV18 and TRBJ2-1, the complete variable domain is NAGVMQNPRHLVRRRGQEARLRCSPMKGHSHVYWYRQLPEEGLKFMVYLQKENIIDESGMPKERFSAEFPKEGPSILRIQQVVRGDSAAYFCASSPQRALSNEQFFGPGTRLTVL.

The chain couples TRBV27 to TRBJ1-6; the D gene is possibly TRBD1 (6 bases). The CDR3 length is 17 residues. Germline-derived CDR1 and CDR2 are MNHEY and SMNVEV (reference sequence). V lost 6 bases and J 0 bases, leaving 15 bases between the germline ends. CDR3 coding DNA: TGTGCCAGCAGCACCACAGGGAGTTCCTCCTATAATTCACCCCTCCACTTT. Its protein product is CASSTTGSSSYNSPLHF.

This clone was recorded only once. The chain joins TRBV14 to TRBJ2-2; D might be TRBD1 (5 bases). The CDR3 length is 14 residues. The V gene lost 3 bases and the J gene lost 5 bases, with 10 bases spanning the gap. The germline V gene has CDR1 SGHDN and CDR2 FVKESK. The DNA for the CDR3 is TGTGCCAGCAGCCAGGGCAGGGTAACCGGGGAGCTGTTTTTT. Its protein product is CASSQGRVTGELFF.

V gene TRBV28 combines with J gene TRBJ2-2; 7 nucleotides match TRBD1. The CDR3 consists of 15 residues. CDR1 is MDHEN, CDR2 SYDVKM, per germline. The junction had 4 bases not matched to a gene; V was cut back by 6 bases and J by 0 bases. For the CDR3, the DNA is TGTGCCAGCAGAAACAGGGGTTCGAACACCGGGGAGCTGTTTTTT. It encodes CASRNRGSNTGELFF.

The V call is TRBV29-1, the J call TRBJ2-7, with 7 positions matching TRBD1. The CDR3 spans 13 residues. Germline V gene lookup returns CDR1 SQVTM and CDR2 ANQGSEA. V gave up 4 bases and J gave up 5 bases; unmatched junction bases: 8. DNA of the CDR3: TGCAGCGTTGCCCACAACAGGGGAAACGAGCAGTACTTC. Protein product: CSVAHNRGNEQYF.

This clone appeared once. The chain uses TRBV6-5 and TRBJ1-2; 8 positions agree with TRBD1. The CDR3 length is 13 residues. Germline V lookup: CDR1 MNHEY, CDR2 SVGAGI. The junction had 3 bases not matched to a gene; V was cut back by 5 bases and J by 4 bases. CDR3 coding DNA: TGTGCCAGCAGTCCGGACAGGGTCTATGGCTACACCTTC. It specifies CASSPDRVYGYTF.

This sequence joins TRBV6-4 and TRBJ2-1, with TRBD2 matching 9 bases. V trimming: 0 bases; J trimming: 0 bases; junction bases outside the gene matches: 3. Germline-derived CDR1 and CDR2 are MRHNA and SNTAGT. The CDR3 spans 17 residues. The CDR3 nucleotides read TGTGCCAGCAGTGACTCTTCTAGCGGGGTCTCCTACAATGAGCAGTTCTTC. Translating it yields CASSDSSSGVSYNEQFF.

The genes are TRBV4-3 and TRBJ2-1; possible D gene TRBD1, 6 bases. The length of the CDR3 is 16 residues. CDR1 is LGHNA, CDR2 YSLEER, per germline. Trimming removed 0 bases at V and 10 bases at J, with 19 bases between. CDR3 in DNA: TGCGCCAGCAGCCAAGATGCAGGGGTCCGTAGTAAGGAGCAGTTCTTC. This encodes CASSQDAGVRSKEQFF.

J is TRBJ2-7 and V is TRBV7-9; 7 bases align to TRBD1. Unmatched junction bases numbered 3, after V lost 5 bases and J lost 2 bases. In germline, CDR1 is SEHNR, CDR2 FQNEAQ (reference sequence). This CDR3 region has 13 residues. The CDR3 DNA reads TGTGCCAGCAGCACGGGACAGACCTACGAGCAGTACTTC. The encoded protein is CASSTGQTYEQYF. Complete variable domain (other parts from reference TRBV7-9 and TRBJ2-7): DTGVSQNPRHKITKRGQNVTFRCDPISEHNRLYWYRQTLGQGPEFLTYFQNEAQLEKSRLLSDRFSAERPKGSFSTLEIQRTEQGDSAMYLCASSTGQTYEQYFGPGTRLTVT.

This clone was recorded once. The V and J genes are TRBV7-2 and TRBJ1-4, with D tentatively TRBD1 (6 bases). This CDR3 is built from 15 residues. V lost 1 base and J 8 bases, leaving 14 bases between the germline ends. Germline V lookup: CDR1 SGHTA, CDR2 FQGNSA. The CDR3 DNA sequence: TGTGCCAGCAGCTTAGTAGCCAGGGGCAACGAAAAACTGTTTTTT. It codes for CASSLVARGNEKLFF.

The chain recombines TRBV5-1 with TRBJ2-3; no definite D call. The length of the CDR3 is 18 residues. V was pared by 4 bases and J by 2 bases, with 23 bases between. The germline gives CDR1 SGHRS, CDR2 YFSETQ. This chain's CDR3 is CASSATLSGVKDTDTQYF. CDR3 coding DNA: TGCGCCAGCAGCGCTACCCTCTCCGGAGTAAAAGACACAGATACGCAGTATTTT.

In DNA, the CDR3 is TGTGCCAGCAGGGGGTCGGGGGGGAATAGCTACACCTTC. Residues: CASRGSGGNSYTF. The rearrangement links TRBV2 to TRBJ1-2; maybe TRBD1 (5 bases). CDR3 length equals 13 residues. V was shortened by 6 bases and J by 9 bases, with 17 bases between the two germline ends. CDR1 and CDR2 (germline): SNHLY, FYNNEI.

The chain is built from TRBV5-1 and TRBJ2-3; D unresolved. The CDR3 covers 11 residues. The germline V gene has CDR1 SGHRS and CDR2 YFSETQ. The V end lost 4 bases, the J end lost 6 bases, and 6 bases lay between the germline ends. The CDR3 spells CASSAADTQYF. CDR3 DNA: TGCGCCAGCAGCGCGGCCGATACGCAGTATTTT.

The chain is built from TRBV5-1 and TRBJ2-1, with D tentatively TRBD2 (7 bases). The CDR3 covers 15 residues. CDR1 is SGHRS and CDR2 is YFSETQ in the germline V gene. Trimming stripped 6 bases from V and 2 bases from J, with 15 bases between. CDR3 coding DNA: TGCGCCAGCACCCTCCTGGGGGGGCCCTACAATGAGCAGTTCTTC. Encoded protein: CASTLLGGPYNEQFF.

The V call is TRBV15, the J call TRBJ2-5; TRBD2 matches at 11 bases. Germline V lookup: CDR1 LNHNV, CDR2 YYDKDF (reference sequence). CDR3 length: 17 amino acids. The V segment lost 5 bases and the J segment 6 bases; nucleotides outside the gene matches: 14. The CDR3 coding sequence is TGTGCCACCAGCGGAATTCCTAGCGGGGGGTTAGGGAAGACCCAGTACTTC. Its translation: CATSGIPSGGLGKTQYF.